The present T cell receptor (beta chain) was sequenced within a study of patients and donors after allogeneic stem cell transplantation. TCRdb itself ran the RT-PCR reads through MiXCR, one entry per CDR3 protein. The sample shows a few hundred thousand distinct CDR3 sequences, around two fifths of them seen only once. Sequencing was carried out using blood, either unsorted or a sorted T cell fraction (not recorded which). The source is a human donor who was either an allogeneic HSCT recipient or a stem cell or donor lymphocyte infusion donor (not recorded which). It is not recorded whose cells these are; they may come from a transplant donor.

The CDR3 is CSARDRPTAMNTEAFF. The CDR3 region has the DNA TGCAGTGCTAGAGATAGGCCAACAGCCATGAACACTGAAGCTTTCTTT. The rearrangement joins TRBV20-1 to TRBJ1-1; D remains ambiguous. From germline, CDR1 is DFQATT and CDR2 SNEGSKA (reference sequence). This CDR3 spans 16 amino acids. Trimming stripped 0 bases from V and 0 bases from J, with 14 bases between.